A single sample gave rise to the 26 T cell receptor beta chains below, sequenced in a study of CD8+CD57+ T cells in acquired aplastic anemia. Investigators profiled TCR beta VDJ and CDR3 from genomic DNA template. One entry per CDR3 protein results from TCRdb running MiXCR on the reads. In the table there are about 210,000 distinct CDR3 sequences, approximately 60% of which are singletons. The sequencing input was sorted CD4+, CD8+, or CD8+CD57+ T cells (not recorded which) from PBMCs. These receptors all come from a human donor in good health.

This clonotype has ten or more counts. The chain couples TRBV25-1 to TRBJ1-2; D unclear. The germline CDR1 and CDR2 sequences are MGHDK and SYGVNS. This CDR3 is built from 12 residues. V dropped 2 bases and J dropped 5 bases, with 6 bases sitting between them. The CDR3 region has the DNA TGTGCCAGCAGTGAACCCCCGTATGGCTACACCTTC. Translated: CASSEPPYGYTF.

This clonotype has more than one count but fewer than ten. The CDR3 end shows no conserved phenylalanine or tryptophan, and so a read error is likely. The limits of the CDR3 on the DNA are not certain, so only TCRdb's listed CDR3 is given. The genes are TRBV14 and TRBJ2-7. From germline, CDR1 is SGHDN and CDR2 FVKESK. The CDR3 has 10 residues if both end residues are counted. CDR3 protein: CASSQTGFSR.

V is TRBV25-1 and J is TRBJ2-3, with 9 bases that match TRBD2. This CDR3 has 16 amino acids. The V gene's germline CDR1 is MGHDK and CDR2 SYGVNS. Germline trimming cut 6 bases from V and 3 bases from J; bases unmatched to any gene: 10. CDR3 protein: CASSSQRGDLTDTQYF. CDR3 DNA: TGTGCCAGCAGCTCTCAGCGGGGGGACCTAACAGATACGCAGTATTTT.

The gene calls are TRBV12-3 or TRBV12-4 and TRBJ2-3, with D tentatively TRBD2 (6 bases). The CDR3 length is 15 residues. V gave up 3 bases and J gave up 2 bases, with 12 bases separating them. The CDR3 DNA reads TGTGCCAGCAGTTTGGGGAGCGGGTACACAGATACGCAGTATTTT. It encodes CASSLGSGYTDTQYF.

Ten or more counts support this clonotype. The gene calls are TRBV7-8 and TRBJ2-3, with D possibly matching TRBD2 (7 bases). Trimming shortened V by 5 bases and J by 4 bases, and 13 bases separated the two germline ends. The CDR3 is made up of 14 amino acids. Germline CDR1 SGHVS, CDR2 FQNEAQ. This CDR3 reads CASSPEGGADTQYF. The CDR3, as DNA: TGTGCCAGCAGCCCAGAGGGGGGGGCAGATACGCAGTATTTT. Supplemented by reference TRBV7-8 and TRBJ2-3, the full variable domain reads GAGVSQSPRYKVAKRGQDVALRCDPISGHVSLFWYQQALGQGPEFLTYFQNEAQLDKSGLPSDRFFAERPEGSVSTLKIQRTQQEDSAVYLCASSPEGGADTQYFGPGTRLTVL.

This clonotype was observed a handful of times. The V call is TRBV30, the J call TRBJ2-6, with D possibly TRBD1 on 6 matching bases. The CDR3 loop spans 14 amino acids. Trimming removed 2 bases at V and 2 bases at J, with 7 bases between. Germline V gene lookup returns CDR1 GTSNPN and CDR2 SVGIG (reference sequence). CDR3 residues: CAWSKGAGANVLTF. CDR3 bases: TGTGCCTGGAGTAAGGGGGCTGGGGCCAACGTCCTGACTTTC.

This clonotype was seen a handful of times. V and J are TRBV10-3 and TRBJ1-5; tentative D call: TRBD1 (5 bases). Trimming took 5 bases from V and 1 from J, leaving 12 bases between them. The germline gives CDR1 ENHRY, CDR2 SYGVKD. The CDR3 extends over 15 amino acids. The CDR3: CAISPGYGSNQPQHF. CDR3 nucleotide sequence: TGTGCCATCAGTCCAGGGTACGGCAGCAATCAGCCCCAGCATTTT.

This clonotype has just a few counts. The chain joins TRBV27 to TRBJ2-1; 12 nucleotides line up with TRBD2. The length of the CDR3 is 16 residues. Losses at the gene ends were 3 bases for V and 6 bases for J; bases not matched to a gene: 6. CDR1 and CDR2 (germline): MNHEY, SMNVEV (reference sequence). CDR3 region: CASSFLAGGPGNEQFF. The CDR3 DNA reads as TGTGCCAGCAGTTTTCTAGCGGGAGGGCCGGGCAATGAGCAGTTCTTC.

This clonotype was detected once. The gene calls are TRBV7-9 and TRBJ2-7, with a possible D match to TRBD2 (5 bases). The V end was cut by 5 bases, the J end by 1 base, with 12 bases between. The CDR3 runs to 14 residues. CDR1 is SEHNR and CDR2 is FQNEAQ in the germline V gene (reference sequence). CDR3 region: CASSPRAGSYEQYF. DNA of the CDR3: TGTGCCAGCAGCCCCCGGGCGGGTTCCTACGAGCAGTACTTC.

The chain uses TRBV19 and TRBJ1-2; 8 nucleotides agree with TRBD1. This CDR3 has 15 residues. The germline V gene has CDR1 LNHDA and CDR2 SQIVND (reference sequence). The V segment lost 4 bases and the J segment 4 bases; nucleotides outside the gene matches: 8. CDR3 sequence (DNA): TGTGCCAGTAGTAGTGACCGGGACAGGACCTATGGCTACACCTTC. It encodes CASSSDRDRTYGYTF.

The chain combines TRBV24-1 with TRBJ1-6; D is uncertain. The V and J ends lost 11 bases and 4 bases respectively, with 11 bases between them. The CDR3 is 13 residues long. Germline V gives CDR1 KGHDR, CDR2 SFDVKD. The CDR3 region has the DNA TGTGCCAGCAGCTCCCTTTATAATTCACCCCTCCACTTT. It translates to CASSSLYNSPLHF.

On this clonotype itself: Because it lacks the conserved phenylalanine or tryptophan at the end, this CDR3 is likely a read error. This rearrangement joins TRBV5-6 to TRBJ1-2, with D perhaps TRBD1 (6 bases). Germline V gives CDR1 SGHDT, CDR2 YYEEEE. With 5 bases removed from V and 4 bases from J, the gap between germline ends came to 18 bases. The CDR3 sequence is 15 residues long. In DNA, the CDR3 is TGTGCCAGCAGTGACCCTACAGGGACGGTCTATGGCTACACCCTC. Its translation: CASSDPTGTVYGYTL.

The rearrangement joins TRBV2 to TRBJ1-1; a weak D match, TRBD1 (5 bases). The CDR3 is made up of 13 amino acids. V shed 6 bases and J shed 11 bases, with 19 bases lying between them. Germline V gene lookup returns CDR1 SNHLY and CDR2 FYNNEI. The CDR3 nucleotides are TGTGCCAGCAGCTCCCTCCCAGGGAAGGAGGCTTTCTTT. It codes for CASSSLPGKEAFF. The full variable domain, rest sourced from reference TRBV2 and TRBJ1-1, is EPEVTQTPSHQVTQMGQEVILRCVPISNHLYFYWYRQILGQKVEFLVSFYNNEISEKSEIFDDQFSVERPDGSNFTLKIRSTKLEDSAMYFCASSSLPGKEAFFGQGTRLTVV.

This chain uses TRBV10-3 with TRBJ1-4; maybe TRBD1 (5 bases). V lost 4 bases and J 4 bases, leaving 10 bases between the germline ends. This CDR3 is 14 amino acids long. Germline-derived CDR1 and CDR2 are ENHRY and SYGVKD. The CDR3 bases are TGTGCCATCAGTGGGGTTGGGGGTAATGAAAAACTGTTTTTT. Its protein product is CAISGVGGNEKLFF.

V and J are TRBV20-1 and TRBJ1-6, with D unclear. This CDR3 is 16 amino acids long. Trimming took off 6 bases at V and 0 bases at J, with 15 bases between the two ends. Germline CDR1 and CDR2: DFQATT and SNEGSKA (reference sequence). CDR3 sequence reads: CSARDTQSSYNSPLHF. The DNA for the CDR3 is TGCAGTGCCCGCGACACCCAGAGCTCCTATAATTCACCCCTCCACTTT.

This clonotype was recorded once. CDR3 sequence: CASSLGFGQRVETQYF. The CDR3 DNA reads TGTGCCAGCAGCTTAGGGTTCGGTCAGCGTGTGGAGACCCAGTACTTC. This sequence joins TRBV7-8 and TRBJ2-5; no reliable D call. V lost 1 base and J lost 5, with 17 bases in between. Germline CDR1 reads SGHVS; CDR2 reads FQNEAQ. The CDR3 contains 16 residues.

This clonotype has at least ten counts. This chain joins TRBV5-6 and TRBJ1-5, with D perhaps matching TRBD1 (6 bases). V shed 3 bases and J shed 7 bases, with 11 bases lying between them. Germline V gene data show CDR1 as SGHDT and CDR2 as YYEEEE. The CDR3 consists of 13 residues. The DNA for the CDR3 is TGTGCCAGCAGCTCCTACAGGGAGCAGCCCCAGCATTTT. The encoded protein is CASSSYREQPQHF.

In this sample, this clonotype turned up a few times. This sequence joins TRBV4-1 and TRBJ2-7, with 7 bases identical to TRBD1. Germline V gene lookup returns CDR1 MGHRA and CDR2 YSYEKL. The CDR3 extends over 14 amino acids. Germline trimming cut 1 base from V and 3 bases from J; bases unmatched to any gene: 3. CDR3 protein: CASSQGAGGYEQYF. The CDR3 DNA is TGCGCCAGCAGCCAAGGGGCAGGGGGCTACGAGCAGTACTTC.

The J gene is TRBJ1-5, the V gene TRBV25-1, with TRBD1 as a possible D gene (6 bases). CDR1 is MGHDK and CDR2 is SYGVNS in the germline V gene. V lost 1 base, J lost 8 bases, and 15 bases lay in between. This CDR3 has 15 amino acids. For the CDR3, the DNA is TGTGCCAGCAGTGAATCAGGTCAGGGGCACAAGCCCCAGCATTTT. Its translation: CASSESGQGHKPQHF.

This clonotype was observed a handful of times. The genes are TRBV28 and TRBJ2-3; TRBD2 aligns across 8 bases. J lost 2 bases, V lost 5 bases, and 15 bases had no gene match. Germline assignment: CDR1 MDHEN and CDR2 SYDVKM. The CDR3 length is 18 residues. The CDR3 loop reads CASSTRVIAGRPTDTQYF. Written as DNA, the CDR3 is TGTGCCAGCAGTACCAGGGTGATAGCGGGGAGACCCACAGATACGCAGTATTTT.

This rearrangement joins TRBV7-2 to TRBJ1-2; possibly TRBD1 for D (5 bases). V lost 4 bases and J lost 7, with 13 bases in between. The CDR3 totals 13 residues. CDR1 and CDR2 (germline): SGHTA, FQGNSA. CDR3 residues: CASSSPGGAGYTF. CDR3 DNA: TGTGCCAGCAGCTCCCCTGGGGGAGCTGGCTACACCTTC. Complete variable domain (other parts from reference TRBV7-2 and TRBJ1-2): GAGVSQSPSNKVTEKGKDVELRCDPISGHTALYWYRQSLGQGLEFLIYFQGNSAPDKSGLPSDRFSAERTGGSVSTLTIQRTQQEDSAVYLCASSSPGGAGYTFGSGTRLTVV.

In its sample, this clonotype was seen once. The chain links TRBV7-9 to TRBJ2-5; maybe TRBD2 (6 bases). The V end lost 6 bases, the J end lost 0 bases, and 14 bases lay between the germline ends. Germline CDR1 SEHNR, CDR2 FQNEAQ (reference sequence). The CDR3 totals 15 residues. CDR3 region: CASSESSGDQETQYF. The CDR3, as DNA: TGTGCCAGCAGTGAGTCCTCGGGGGACCAAGAGACCCAGTACTTC.

The chain links TRBV7-9 to TRBJ1-3, with no clear D. V was pared by 2 bases and J by 4 bases, with 12 bases between. Germline V gene lookup returns CDR1 SEHNR and CDR2 FQNEAQ (reference sequence). The CDR3 extends over 15 amino acids. The CDR3 loop reads CASSLPRRLGNTIYF. CDR3 nucleotide sequence: TGTGCCAGCAGCTTACCTCGACGGTTGGGAAACACCATATATTTT.

The gene calls are TRBV2 and TRBJ2-7; weak D call: TRBD1 (9 bases). This CDR3 contains 17 residues. Germline-derived CDR1 and CDR2 are SNHLY and FYNNEI. V was cut by 5 bases and J by 9 bases, with 29 bases left in between. CDR3 in DNA: TGTGCCAGCAGTTACGGGGGGGCCGGGACAGGGCTGCTAGGGCAGTACTTC. Translated: CASSYGGAGTGLLGQYF.

This clonotype occurred many times. The chain couples TRBV7-9 to TRBJ1-4, with no clear D. CDR1 SEHNR and CDR2 FQNEAQ come from the germline V gene (reference sequence). The V end was cut by 3 bases, the J end by 8 bases, with 10 bases between. The CDR3 contains 13 residues. This CDR3 reads CASSFGDLEKLFF. In nucleotides, the CDR3 is TGTGCCAGCAGCTTCGGGGATCTGGAAAAACTGTTTTTT.

This clonotype was seen once. This sequence joins TRBV7-8 and TRBJ1-1; no firm D call. Trimming removed 10 bases at V and 1 base at J, with 10 bases between. The CDR3 covers 12 residues. Germline V gene sequence: CDR1 SGHVS, CDR2 FQNEAQ. The DNA for the CDR3 is TGTGCCATTGAGCTACCGAACACTGAAGCTTTCTTT. Protein product: CAIELPNTEAFF. Full variable domain (rest looked up from reference TRBV7-8 and TRBJ1-1): GAGVSQSPRYKVAKRGQDVALRCDPISGHVSLFWYQQALGQGPEFLTYFQNEAQLDKSGLPSDRFFAERPEGSVSTLKIQRTQQEDSAVYLCAIELPNTEAFFGQGTRLTVV.